The clone carrying this TCR beta chain was counted many times. Its target is not known. The sample belongs to a study of T cells in Graves' hyperthyroidism and ophthalmopathy. TCR beta CDR3 region amplification was performed from RNA transcripts. The primer set for the first-round RT-PCR of the TCR CDR3 was HTBI. TCRdb reprocessed the multiplex PCR reads with MiXCR, giving one entry per CDR3 protein. Of roughly 750,000 distinct CDR3 sequences detected, approximately 16% appear once; the ten largest clones hold roughly 8%. Study outcomes and limitations: Separating ophthalmopathy from stable hyperthyroidism was achieved by a 13 V-J model.

This CDR3 region has 16 residues. V gave up 5 bases and J gave up 2 bases, with 17 bases separating them. The germline V gene encodes CDR1 SGHVT and CDR2 SQSDAQ. The receptor comes from a man between 18 and 29 years old with Graves' hyperthyroidism. Source material: blood. This rearrangement joins TRBV7-4 to TRBJ2-3, with unresolved D. DNA for the CDR3: TGTGCCAGCAGCACAGACAAGGTTTTGACCACAGATACGCAGTATTTT. Its translation: CASSTDKVLTTDTQYF.